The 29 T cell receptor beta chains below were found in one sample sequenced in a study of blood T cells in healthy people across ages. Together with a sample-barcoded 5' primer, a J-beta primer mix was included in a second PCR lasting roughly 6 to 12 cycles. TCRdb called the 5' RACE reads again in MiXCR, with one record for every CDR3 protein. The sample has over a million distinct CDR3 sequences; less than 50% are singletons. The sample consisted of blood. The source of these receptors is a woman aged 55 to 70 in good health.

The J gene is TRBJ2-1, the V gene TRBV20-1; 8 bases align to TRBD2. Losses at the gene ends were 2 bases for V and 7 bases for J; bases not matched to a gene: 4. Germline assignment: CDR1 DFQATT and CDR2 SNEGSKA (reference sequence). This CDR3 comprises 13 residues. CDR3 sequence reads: CSARSGGGNEQFF. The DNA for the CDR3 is TGCAGTGCTAGATCGGGGGGGGGTAATGAGCAGTTCTTC.

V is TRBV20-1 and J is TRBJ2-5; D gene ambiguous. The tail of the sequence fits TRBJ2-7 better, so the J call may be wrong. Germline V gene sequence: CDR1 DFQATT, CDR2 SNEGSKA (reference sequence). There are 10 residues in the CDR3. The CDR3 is CSARHYEQYF. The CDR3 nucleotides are TGCAGTGCTAGGCACTACGAGCAGTACTTC.

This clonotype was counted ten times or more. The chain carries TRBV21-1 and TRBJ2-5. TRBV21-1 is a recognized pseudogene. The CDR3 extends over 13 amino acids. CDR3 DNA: TGTGCCAGCAGCAACATCCGAGGAGAGACCCAGTACTTC. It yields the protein CASSNIRGETQYF.

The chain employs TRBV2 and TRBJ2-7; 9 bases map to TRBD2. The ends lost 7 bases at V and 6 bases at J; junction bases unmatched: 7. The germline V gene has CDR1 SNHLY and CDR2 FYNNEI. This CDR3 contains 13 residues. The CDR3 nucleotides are TGTGCCAGCATAATAGCGGGAGAAACCGAGCAGTACTTC. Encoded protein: CASIIAGETEQYF. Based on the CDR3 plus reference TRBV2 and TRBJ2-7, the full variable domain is EPEVTQTPSHQVTQMGQEVILRCVPISNHLYFYWYRQILGQKVEFLVSFYNNEISEKSEIFDDQFSVERPDGSNFTLKIRSTKLEDSAMYFCASIIAGETEQYFGPGTRLTVT.

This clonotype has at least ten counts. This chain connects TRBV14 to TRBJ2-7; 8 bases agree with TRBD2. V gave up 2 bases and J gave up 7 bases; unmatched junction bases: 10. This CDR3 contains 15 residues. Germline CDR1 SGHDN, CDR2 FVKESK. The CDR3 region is CASSQTSGGSWEQYF. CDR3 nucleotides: TGTGCCAGCAGCCAAACTAGCGGAGGCTCGTGGGAGCAGTACTTC.

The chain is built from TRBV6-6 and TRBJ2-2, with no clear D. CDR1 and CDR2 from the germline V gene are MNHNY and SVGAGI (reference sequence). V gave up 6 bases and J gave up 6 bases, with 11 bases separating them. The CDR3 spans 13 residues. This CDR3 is CASRLVVAGELFF. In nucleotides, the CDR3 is TGTGCCAGCAGATTAGTAGTTGCCGGGGAGCTGTTTTTT.

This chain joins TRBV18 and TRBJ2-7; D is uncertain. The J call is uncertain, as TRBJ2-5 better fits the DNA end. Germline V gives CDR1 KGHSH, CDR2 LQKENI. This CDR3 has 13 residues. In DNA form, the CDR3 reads TGTGCCAGCTCACCACCGGTTGTACAGACCCAGTACTTC. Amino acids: CASSPPVVQTQYF.

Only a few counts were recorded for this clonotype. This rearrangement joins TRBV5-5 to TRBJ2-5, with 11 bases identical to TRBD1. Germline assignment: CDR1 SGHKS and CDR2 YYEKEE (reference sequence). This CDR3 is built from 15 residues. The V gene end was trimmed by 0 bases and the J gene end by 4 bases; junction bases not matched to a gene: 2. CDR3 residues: CASSLGGTGGETQYF. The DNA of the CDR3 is TGTGCCAGCAGCTTGGGTGGGACAGGGGGAGAGACCCAGTACTTC.

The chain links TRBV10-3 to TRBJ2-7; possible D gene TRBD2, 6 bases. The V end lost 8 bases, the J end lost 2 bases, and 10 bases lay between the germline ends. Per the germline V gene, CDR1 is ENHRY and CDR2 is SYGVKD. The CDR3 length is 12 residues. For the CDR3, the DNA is TGTGCCATCGGGGGGTACGCCTACGAGCAGTACTTC. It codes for CAIGGYAYEQYF.

This CDR3 reads CASSPQTGVNTEAFF. The CDR3 region has the DNA TGCGCCAGCAGCCCACAAACAGGGGTCAACACTGAAGCTTTCTTT. The chain combines TRBV5-1 with TRBJ1-1, with 7 bases aligning to TRBD1. The CDR3 spans 15 residues. V gave up 4 bases and J gave up 2 bases; unmatched junction bases: 8. Germline CDR1 is SGHRS and CDR2 is YFSETQ.

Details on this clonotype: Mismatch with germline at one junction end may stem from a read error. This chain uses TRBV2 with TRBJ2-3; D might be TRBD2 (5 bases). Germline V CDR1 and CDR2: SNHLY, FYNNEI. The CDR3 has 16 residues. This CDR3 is CACSEARAGGTDTQYF. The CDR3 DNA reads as TGTGCCTGCAGTGAAGCGCGGGCGGGCGGCACAGATACGCAGTATTTT.

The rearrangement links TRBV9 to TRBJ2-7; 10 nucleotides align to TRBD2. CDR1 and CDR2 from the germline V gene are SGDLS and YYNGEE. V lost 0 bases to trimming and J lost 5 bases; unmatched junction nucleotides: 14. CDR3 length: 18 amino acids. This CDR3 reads CASSVGTSGTPLGDEQYF. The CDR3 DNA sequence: TGTGCCAGCAGCGTAGGGACTAGCGGAACCCCTTTGGGTGACGAGCAGTACTTC. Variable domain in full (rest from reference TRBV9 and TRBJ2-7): DSGVTQTPKHLITATGQRVTLRCSPRSGDLSVYWYQQSLDQGLQFLIQYYNGEERAKGNILERFSAQQFPDLHSELNLSSLELGDSALYFCASSVGTSGTPLGDEQYFGPGTRLTVT.

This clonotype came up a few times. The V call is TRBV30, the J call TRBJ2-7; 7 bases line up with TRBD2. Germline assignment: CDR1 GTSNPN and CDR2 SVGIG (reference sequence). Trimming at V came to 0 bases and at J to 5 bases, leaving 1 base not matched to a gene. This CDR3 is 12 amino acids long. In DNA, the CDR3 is TGTGCCTGGAGTGTTCGGGGGGACGAGCAGTACTTC. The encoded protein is CAWSVRGDEQYF.

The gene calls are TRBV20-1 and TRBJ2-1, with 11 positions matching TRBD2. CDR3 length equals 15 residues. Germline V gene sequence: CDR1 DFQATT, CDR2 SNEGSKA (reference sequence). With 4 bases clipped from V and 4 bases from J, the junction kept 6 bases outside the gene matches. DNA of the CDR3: TGCAGTGCTAATACAGGGACTAGCGGTTACAATGAGCAGTTCTTC. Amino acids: CSANTGTSGYNEQFF.

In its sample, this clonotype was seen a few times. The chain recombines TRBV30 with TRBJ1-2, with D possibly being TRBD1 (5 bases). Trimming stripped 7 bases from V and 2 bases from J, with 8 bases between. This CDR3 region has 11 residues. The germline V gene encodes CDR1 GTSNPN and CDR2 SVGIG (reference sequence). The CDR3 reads CALKGNYGYTF. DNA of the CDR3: TGTGCCTTGAAGGGGAACTATGGCTACACCTTC.

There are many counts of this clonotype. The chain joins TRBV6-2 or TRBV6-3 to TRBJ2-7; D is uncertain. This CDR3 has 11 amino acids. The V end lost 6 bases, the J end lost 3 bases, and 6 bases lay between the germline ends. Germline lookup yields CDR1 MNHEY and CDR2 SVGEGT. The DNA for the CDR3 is TGTGCCAGCAGACAGAGCTACGAGCAGTACTTC. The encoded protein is CASRQSYEQYF.

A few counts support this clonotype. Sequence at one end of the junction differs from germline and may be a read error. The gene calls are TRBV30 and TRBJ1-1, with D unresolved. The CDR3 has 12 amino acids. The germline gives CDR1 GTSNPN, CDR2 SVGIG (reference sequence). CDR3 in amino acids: CALSVLNTEAFF. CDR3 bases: TGTGCCTTGAGTGTCTTGAACACTGAAGCTTTCTTT.

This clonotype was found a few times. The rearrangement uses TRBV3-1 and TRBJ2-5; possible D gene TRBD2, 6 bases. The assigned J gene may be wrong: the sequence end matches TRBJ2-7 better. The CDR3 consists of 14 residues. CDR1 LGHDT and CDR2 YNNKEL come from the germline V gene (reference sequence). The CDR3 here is CASSQVPGVYEQYF. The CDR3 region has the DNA TGTGCCAGCAGCCAAGTCCCGGGGGTCTACGAGCAGTACTTC.

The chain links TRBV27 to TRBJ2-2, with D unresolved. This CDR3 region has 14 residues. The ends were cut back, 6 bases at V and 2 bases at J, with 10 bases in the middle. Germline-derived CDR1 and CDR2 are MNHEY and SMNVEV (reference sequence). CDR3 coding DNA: TGTGCCAGCAGCTATCAGATAAACACCGGGGAGCTGTTTTTT. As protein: CASSYQINTGELFF.

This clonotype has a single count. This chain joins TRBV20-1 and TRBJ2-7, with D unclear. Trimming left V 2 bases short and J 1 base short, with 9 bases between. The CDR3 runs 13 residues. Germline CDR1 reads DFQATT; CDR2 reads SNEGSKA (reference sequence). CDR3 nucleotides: TGCAGTGCTAGACGGACCGTGTCCTACGAGCAGTACTTC. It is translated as CSARRTVSYEQYF.

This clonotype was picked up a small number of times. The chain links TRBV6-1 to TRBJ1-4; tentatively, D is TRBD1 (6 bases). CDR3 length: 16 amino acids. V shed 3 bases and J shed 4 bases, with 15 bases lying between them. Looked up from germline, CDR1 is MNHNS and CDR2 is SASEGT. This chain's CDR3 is CASSERWTAYNEKLFF. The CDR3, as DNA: TGTGCCAGCAGTGAGAGATGGACAGCTTATAATGAAAAACTGTTTTTT.

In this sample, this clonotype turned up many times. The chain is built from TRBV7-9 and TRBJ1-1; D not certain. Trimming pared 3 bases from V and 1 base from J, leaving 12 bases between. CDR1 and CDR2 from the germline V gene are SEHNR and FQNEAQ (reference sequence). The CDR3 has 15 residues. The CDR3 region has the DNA TGTGCCAGCAGCTTTCTGGACGGCAAGAACACTGAAGCTTTCTTT. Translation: CASSFLDGKNTEAFF.

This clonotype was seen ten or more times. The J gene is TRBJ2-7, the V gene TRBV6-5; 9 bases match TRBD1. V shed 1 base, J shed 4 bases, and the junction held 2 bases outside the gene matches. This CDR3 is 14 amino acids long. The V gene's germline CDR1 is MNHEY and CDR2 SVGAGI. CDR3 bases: TGTGCCAGCAGTTACTTGGGACAGGGTTACGAGCAGTACTTC. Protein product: CASSYLGQGYEQYF.

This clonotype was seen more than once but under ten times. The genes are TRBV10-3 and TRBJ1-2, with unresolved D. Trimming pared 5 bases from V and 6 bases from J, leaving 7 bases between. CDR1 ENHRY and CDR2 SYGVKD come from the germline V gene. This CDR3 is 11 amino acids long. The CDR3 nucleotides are TGTGCCATCAGTACGGAGGATGGCTACACCTTC. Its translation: CAISTEDGYTF.

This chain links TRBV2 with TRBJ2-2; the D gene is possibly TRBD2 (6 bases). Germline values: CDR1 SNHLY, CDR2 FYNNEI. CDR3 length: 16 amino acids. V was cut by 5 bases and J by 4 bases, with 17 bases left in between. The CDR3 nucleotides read TGTGCCAGCAGTCGCAATGGGGGGAGACTCACCGGGGAGCTGTTTTTT. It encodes CASSRNGGRLTGELFF.

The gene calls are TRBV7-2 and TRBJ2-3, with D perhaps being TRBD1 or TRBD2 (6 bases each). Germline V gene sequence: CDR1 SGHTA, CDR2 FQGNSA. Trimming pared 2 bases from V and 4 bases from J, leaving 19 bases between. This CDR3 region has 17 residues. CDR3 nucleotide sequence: TGTGCCAGCAGCTTAAGGTGGGGGGCTAGCGTGTCAGATACGCAGTATTTT. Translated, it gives CASSLRWGASVSDTQYF.

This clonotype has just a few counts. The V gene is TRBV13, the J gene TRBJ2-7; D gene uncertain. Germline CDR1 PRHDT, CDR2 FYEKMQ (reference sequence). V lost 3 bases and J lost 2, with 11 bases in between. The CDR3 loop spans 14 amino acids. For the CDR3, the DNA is TGTGCCAGCAGCTTGGGCAGGCGACCCTACGAGCAGTACTTC. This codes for CASSLGRRPYEQYF.

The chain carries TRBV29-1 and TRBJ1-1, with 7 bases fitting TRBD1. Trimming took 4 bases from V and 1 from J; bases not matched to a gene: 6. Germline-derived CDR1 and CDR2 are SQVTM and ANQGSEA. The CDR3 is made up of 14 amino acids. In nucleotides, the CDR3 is TGCAGCGTTGGCAACCGGGACAGGAACACTGAAGCTTTCTTT. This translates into CSVGNRDRNTEAFF.

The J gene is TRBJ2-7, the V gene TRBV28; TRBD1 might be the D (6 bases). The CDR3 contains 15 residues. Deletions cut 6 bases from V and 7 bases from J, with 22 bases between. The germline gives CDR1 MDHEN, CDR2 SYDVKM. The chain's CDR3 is CASSSQGPSYNEQYF. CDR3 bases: TGTGCCAGCAGCTCACAGGGTCCTTCCTACAATGAGCAGTACTTC.